One sample yielded the 30 T cell receptor beta chains listed below, sequenced in a study of blood T cell repertoires in COVID-19. Libraries were prepared by immunoSEQ multiplex PCR; TCRdb keeps only in-frame clonotypes and omits some of them. The sample lists about 62,000 clones, more than 75% occurring once. The sample consisted of peripheral blood. The receptors here all came from a human donor in a cohort sampled during active COVID-19.

The chain links TRBV19 to TRBJ2-7; 8 nucleotides agree with TRBD1. With 6 bases clipped from V and 1 base from J, the junction kept 5 bases outside the gene matches. The CDR3 contains 14 residues. The germline V gene encodes CDR1 LNHDA and CDR2 SQIVND (reference sequence). CDR3 residues: CASRTGAGSYEQYF. Written as DNA, the CDR3 is TGTGCCAGTAGGACAGGGGCCGGATCCTACGAGCAGTACTTC.

The genes are TRBV6-5 and TRBJ1-1; 8 bases fit TRBD1. This CDR3 has 15 residues. The ends lost 4 bases at V and 1 base at J; junction bases unmatched: 5. From germline, CDR1 is MNHEY and CDR2 SVGAGI. CDR3 coding DNA: TGTGCCAGCAGTTCCTGGACAGGGAGGAACACTGAAGCTTTCTTT. This translates into CASSSWTGRNTEAFF.

The chain uses TRBV7-2 and TRBJ2-1; 7 positions match TRBD2. This CDR3 spans 15 amino acids. After removal of 1 base from V and 9 bases from J, the junction contained 9 bases not matched to a gene. CDR1 SGHTA and CDR2 FQGNSA come from the germline V gene. The CDR3 spells CASSLVSGGPSEQFF. The DNA for the CDR3 is TGTGCCAGCAGCTTAGTATCGGGAGGACCATCTGAGCAGTTCTTC.

This clone was found once. The V gene is TRBV2, the J gene TRBJ1-1, with TRBD1 matching 8 bases. Losses at the gene ends were 6 bases for V and 3 bases for J; bases not matched to a gene: 6. The CDR3 has 14 amino acids. Germline V lookup: CDR1 SNHLY, CDR2 FYNNEI. CDR3 sequence (DNA): TGTGCCAGCAGCCAGACAGGGGATTACACTGAAGCTTTCTTT. Encoded protein: CASSQTGDYTEAFF.

The chain employs TRBV4-3 and TRBJ2-7, with D maybe TRBD2 (5 bases). Germline V gene data show CDR1 as LGHNA and CDR2 as YSLEER. Trimming stripped 11 bases from V and 3 bases from J, with 11 bases between. This CDR3 has 11 residues. The CDR3 DNA follows: TGCGCCCTTGGAGGTTACTACGAGCAGTACTTC. It codes for CALGGYYEQYF.

V and J are TRBV21-1 and TRBJ2-7; the listed D gene, TRBD2, was not tested against the DNA. TRBV21-1 is given as a pseudogene. The CDR3 has 11 amino acids. In DNA form, the CDR3 reads TGTGCCAGCAGCAAGGGGGACTACCAGTACTTC. It is translated as CASSKGDYQYF.

CDR3 sequence: CASSYTSSQETQYF. CDR3 in DNA: TGTGCCAGCAGTTACACTAGCTCACAAGAGACCCAGTACTTC. V is TRBV6-5 and J is TRBJ2-5; D perhaps matches TRBD2 (6 bases). Germline V lookup: CDR1 MNHEY, CDR2 SVGAGI. CDR3 length: 14 residues. V lost 2 bases and J 2 bases, leaving 9 bases between the germline ends.

The V call is TRBV4-3, the J call TRBJ1-2, with a weak D call TRBD1 (5 bases). Germline V gene lookup returns CDR1 LGHNA and CDR2 YSLEER. Between the trimmed V and J ends, which lost 4 bases and 6 bases, there was a span of 18 bases. The CDR3 is 15 amino acids. CDR3 in amino acids: CASSPGVGGSDGYTF. CDR3 DNA: TGCGCCAGCAGCCCCGGGGTCGGGGGATCGGATGGCTACACCTTC.

The chain carries TRBV5-1 and TRBJ2-3; TRBD2 is a possible D gene (6 bases). V dropped 0 bases and J dropped 4 bases, with 15 bases sitting between them. Germline-derived CDR1 and CDR2 are SGHRS and YFSETQ. The CDR3 extends over 16 amino acids. The CDR3 DNA reads TGCGCCAGCAGCTTGGCCGGCGGGGAGAACTCAGATACGCAGTATTTT. Its translation: CASSLAGGENSDTQYF.

The chain employs TRBV27 and TRBJ1-1; the match to TRBD1 covers 12 bases. The CDR3 loop spans 16 amino acids. In germline, CDR1 is MNHEY, CDR2 SMNVEV (reference sequence). Trimming took 6 bases from V and 4 from J; bases not matched to a gene: 9. The CDR3 protein is CASSRDRGRGGTEAFF. CDR3 DNA: TGTGCCAGCAGCCGGGACAGGGGGCGCGGGGGCACTGAAGCTTTCTTT.

The CDR3 reads CASSVHRDRGNYGYTF. The DNA for the CDR3 is TGTGCCAGCAGCGTACACCGGGACAGGGGAAACTATGGCTACACCTTC. This chain uses TRBV9 with TRBJ1-2; 10 bases match TRBD1. The germline CDR1 and CDR2 sequences are SGDLS and YYNGEE. CDR3 length equals 16 residues. Trimming took 1 base from V and 2 from J; bases not matched to a gene: 5.

This clone was found once. The genes are TRBV6-1 and TRBJ2-7, with 8 bases identical to TRBD1. Germline assignment: CDR1 MNHNS and CDR2 SASEGT. The V segment lost 2 bases and the J segment 3 bases; nucleotides outside the gene matches: 12. The CDR3 length is 17 residues. CDR3 sequence reads: CASSEPEGQGRGYEQYF. The CDR3 region has the DNA TGTGCCAGCAGTGAACCGGAAGGACAGGGCAGAGGCTACGAGCAGTACTTC.

Only one count was recorded for this clone. The rearrangement links TRBV9 to TRBJ2-7, with D perhaps matching TRBD2 (5 bases). Germline CDR1 is SGDLS and CDR2 is YYNGEE. The V and J ends lost 7 bases and 6 bases respectively, with 11 bases between them. There are 11 residues in the CDR3. The CDR3 DNA follows: TGTGCCAGCGCGAACGAGGGCGAGCAGTACTTC. Translation gives CASANEGEQYF.

This sequence joins TRBV27 and TRBJ1-5; D may be TRBD1 (6 bases). The CDR3 has 18 amino acids. V was pared by 5 bases and J by 0 bases, with 20 bases between. Germline V gene sequence: CDR1 MNHEY, CDR2 SMNVEV (reference sequence). The CDR3 is CASSAYRDIPASNQPQHF. The CDR3 coding sequence is TGTGCCAGCAGTGCCTACAGGGATATTCCCGCTAGCAATCAGCCCCAGCATTTT.

The chain combines TRBV19 with TRBJ2-3, with a possible D match to TRBD2 (6 bases). This CDR3 comprises 16 residues. Trimming took off 3 bases at V and 1 base at J, with 14 bases between the two ends. Germline CDR1 reads LNHDA; CDR2 reads SQIVND (reference sequence). For the CDR3, the DNA is TGTGCCAGTAGTATCAGGCGGGGAGCGGGCACAGATACGCAGTATTTT. Its translation: CASSIRRGAGTDTQYF.

The chain combines TRBV4-1 with TRBJ2-7; possible D gene TRBD1, 5 bases. The germline V gene has CDR1 MGHRA and CDR2 YSYEKL. V gave up 1 base and J gave up 5 bases, with 12 bases separating them. The CDR3 is made up of 14 amino acids. CDR3 nucleotides: TGCGCCAGCAGCCAAGTGGCAGGGAAACACGAGCAGTACTTC. Translating gives CASSQVAGKHEQYF.

Note on this clone: The junction and the germline gene differ at one end; a read error may be behind it. The chain recombines TRBV28 with TRBJ2-3; a weak D match, TRBD1 (5 bases). The CDR3 covers 16 residues. Germline V CDR1 and CDR2: MDHEN, SYDVKM. CDR3 nucleotide sequence: TGTGCCAGTAGTTTGGCCAAGGAAGGGGTCACAGATACGCAGTATTTT. Translated: CASSLAKEGVTDTQYF.

The gene calls are TRBV5-1 and TRBJ2-5; D is undetermined. Trimming removed 2 bases at V and 8 bases at J, with 13 bases between. The CDR3 is made up of 13 amino acids. CDR1 and CDR2 from the germline V gene are SGHRS and YFSETQ. This chain's CDR3 is CASSFSWLGTQYF. CDR3 coding DNA: TGCGCCAGCAGCTTTAGTTGGCTAGGCACCCAGTACTTC.

The chain combines TRBV5-1 with TRBJ2-7; weak D call: TRBD2 (6 bases). CDR3 length: 14 residues. The germline V and J ends were trimmed by 4 bases and 5 bases, with 16 bases remaining between them. Germline V CDR1 and CDR2: SGHRS, YFSETQ. The CDR3 DNA reads TGCGCCAGCAGCCTGGTGGAGGGCCACCACGAGCAGTACTTC. This encodes CASSLVEGHHEQYF.

The genes are TRBV23-1 and TRBJ2-6; TRBD1 matches at 11 bases. TRBV23-1 carries the ORF label, with uncertain function. The CDR3 is 19 residues long. The ends lost 5 bases at V and 2 bases at J; junction bases unmatched: 11. DNA of the CDR3: TGCGCCAGCAGTTCTCCGGGACAGGGGGTTTCGGCTGGGGCCAACGTCCTGACTTTC. This encodes CASSSPGQGVSAGANVLTF.

The V gene is TRBV19, the J gene TRBJ1-2; D uncertain. Germline V gene sequence: CDR1 LNHDA, CDR2 SQIVND (reference sequence). This CDR3 is 15 amino acids long. Trimming removed 0 bases from V and 2 bases from J, with 10 bases in between. The CDR3 reads CASSIEYFSNYGYTF. In DNA, the CDR3 is TGTGCCAGTAGTATAGAGTACTTCTCCAACTATGGCTACACCTTC.

J is TRBJ2-2 and V is TRBV5-4, with D possibly being TRBD2 (6 bases). This CDR3 has 14 residues. The ends were cut back, 0 bases at V and 6 bases at J, with 9 bases in the middle. Germline V lookup: CDR1 SGHNT, CDR2 YYREEE (reference sequence). This chain's CDR3 is CASSLGWGAGELFF. As DNA, the CDR3 is TGTGCCAGCAGCTTGGGATGGGGGGCCGGGGAGCTGTTTTTT.

This chain uses TRBV18 with TRBJ2-7, with a possible D match to TRBD1 (6 bases). Germline values: CDR1 KGHSH, CDR2 LQKENI. V lost 5 bases, J lost 3 bases, and 17 bases lay in between. The CDR3 runs 15 residues. The CDR3 DNA is TGTGCCAGCTCAGAAAAACAGGGTACGGTCTACGAGCAGTACTTC. Protein sequence: CASSEKQGTVYEQYF.

This sequence joins TRBV6-5 and TRBJ1-1, with D uncertain. CDR3 size: 13 residues. The germline CDR1 and CDR2 sequences are MNHEY and SVGAGI. The V end lost 3 bases, the J end lost 5 bases, and 10 bases lay between the germline ends. CDR3 DNA sequence: TGTGCCAGCAGTTATGGTCCGGGGACTGAAGCTTTCTTT. Amino acid sequence: CASSYGPGTEAFF.

The chain couples TRBV7-3 to TRBJ2-3, with D maybe TRBD2 (6 bases). Trimming cost V 1 base and J 4 bases, with 9 bases left between them. In germline, CDR1 is SGHTA, CDR2 FQGTGA. The CDR3 is made up of 14 amino acids. The CDR3 loop is CASSLREAADTQYF. The CDR3 DNA reads as TGTGCCAGCAGCTTAAGGGAGGCGGCAGATACGCAGTATTTT.

V is TRBV4-2 and J is TRBJ2-1; TRBD2 agrees at 7 bases. The V gene end was trimmed by 5 bases and the J gene end by 0 bases; junction bases not matched to a gene: 4. The germline V gene has CDR1 LGHNA and CDR2 YNFKEQ. This CDR3 spans 15 amino acids. CDR3 protein: CASSLRGDSYNEQFF. The CDR3 DNA follows: TGTGCCAGCAGCTTACGGGGGGACTCCTACAATGAGCAGTTCTTC.

The chain links TRBV9 to TRBJ2-7, with D perhaps matching TRBD1 (6 bases). The V gene's germline CDR1 is SGDLS and CDR2 YYNGEE. V was trimmed by 3 bases and J by 6 bases, leaving 22 bases between them. This CDR3 is built from 16 residues. The CDR3 DNA reads TGTGCCAGCAGCGACGGATACAGGCCAGGGGATTCCGAGCAGTACTTC. Encoded protein: CASSDGYRPGDSEQYF.

V gene TRBV19 combines with J gene TRBJ1-1; the D is unclear. V lost 7 bases, J lost 0 bases, and 12 bases lay in between. The germline CDR1 and CDR2 sequences are LNHDA and SQIVND (reference sequence). The CDR3 runs to 14 residues. The chain's CDR3 is CASNYGAMNTEAFF. DNA of the CDR3: TGTGCCAGTAATTACGGAGCCATGAACACTGAAGCTTTCTTT. Full variable domain (missing parts from reference TRBV19 and TRBJ1-1): DGGITQSPKYLFRKEGQNVTLSCEQNLNHDAMYWYRQDPGQGLRLIYYSQIVNDFQKGDIAEGYSVSREKKESFPLTVTSAQKNPTAFYLCASNYGAMNTEAFFGQGTRLTVV.

The DNA for the CDR3 is TGTGCCAGCAGCCAAGTTAGGACTAGCGGGAGGGTCGAATACTTC. Amino acids: CASSQVRTSGRVEYF. J is TRBJ2-5 and V is TRBV3-1 (or the pseudogene TRBV3-2), with 15 bases aligning to TRBD2. Germline CDR1 is LGHDT and CDR2 is YNNKEL (reference sequence). V shed 1 base and J 14 bases; nucleotides not matched to a gene: 8. The length of the CDR3 is 15 residues.

This CDR3 is CASSLELLAGVETQYF. The CDR3 nucleotides read TGTGCCAGCAGCTTAGAGTTACTAGCGGGAGTAGAGACCCAGTACTTC. V gene TRBV7-2 combines with J gene TRBJ2-5; 11 bases map to TRBD2. The length of the CDR3 is 16 residues. V dropped 1 base and J dropped 4; count of bases not matched to a gene: 5. Germline values: CDR1 SGHTA, CDR2 FQGNSA. The whole variable domain, remainder taken from reference TRBV7-2 and TRBJ2-5, is GAGVSQSPSNKVTEKGKDVELRCDPISGHTALYWYRQSLGQGLEFLIYFQGNSAPDKSGLPSDRFSAERTGGSVSTLTIQRTQQEDSAVYLCASSLELLAGVETQYFGPGTRLLVL.